Listed here are 27 T cell receptor beta chains from one sample, sequenced in a study of T cell changes during pregnancy in multiple sclerosis. Sequenced by immunoSEQ multiplex PCR; TCRdb stores in-frame clones only, minus some. The table includes around 56,000 clones, approximately 90% detected once. Sequenced here: peripheral blood, sampled after pregnancy. These receptor sequences come from a female donor with multiple sclerosis, enrolled in a pregnancy study.

Remarks on this clone: The junction and the germline gene differ at one end; a read error may be behind it. J is TRBJ2-5 and V is TRBV7-6; possible D gene TRBD1, 5 bases. This CDR3 is 14 amino acids long. Per the germline V gene, CDR1 is SGHVS and CDR2 is FNYEAQ. The CDR3 sequence: CASGLVRAQETQYF. CDR3 DNA: TGTGCCAGCGGCTTGGTCAGGGCTCAAGAGACCCAGTACTTC. The variable domain in full, completed from reference TRBV7-6 and TRBJ2-5, reads GAGVSQSPRYKVTKRGQDVALRCDPISGHVSLYWYRQALGQGPEFLTYFNYEAQQDKSGLPNDRFSAERPEGSISTLTIQRTEQRDSAMYRCASGLVRAQETQYFGPGTRLLVL.

CDR3 residues: CASSLFVGGSDTQYF. The CDR3 DNA follows: TGTGCCAGCAGCTTGTTCGTCGGCGGGTCAGATACGCAGTATTTT. This rearrangement joins TRBV5-6 to TRBJ2-3, with D possibly TRBD2 on 5 matching bases. In germline, CDR1 is SGHDT, CDR2 YYEEEE. The CDR3 contains 15 residues. Between the trimmed V and J ends, which lost 1 base and 4 bases, there was a span of 13 bases.

The genes are TRBV7-8 and TRBJ1-6; tentatively, D is TRBD1 (5 bases). The length of the CDR3 is 14 residues. V gave up 2 bases and J gave up 9 bases, with 11 bases separating them. Germline V gene lookup returns CDR1 SGHVS and CDR2 FQNEAQ. The CDR3 DNA reads as TGTGCCAGCAGCTTAAGGGGTTTCGGTTCACCCCTCCACTTT. Translated: CASSLRGFGSPLHF. Looking up the rest from reference TRBV7-8 and TRBJ1-6 gives the full variable domain: GAGVSQSPRYKVAKRGQDVALRCDPISGHVSLFWYQQALGQGPEFLTYFQNEAQLDKSGLPSDRFFAERPEGSVSTLKIQRTQQEDSAVYLCASSLRGFGSPLHFGNGTRLTVT.

For this clone: The DNA is left out, because the CDR3 cannot be placed on it with certainty; the CDR3 is given as TCRdb lists it. The rearrangement joins TRBV21-1 to TRBJ2-2; TRBD2, the table's D call, lacks a check against the DNA. TRBV21-1 is classified as a pseudogene. Termini included, the CDR3 measures 20 amino acids. CDR3 residues: CASSKGNGGAVGRGTGELFF.

This chain joins TRBV6-6 and TRBJ2-7; 10 bases are shared with TRBD1. After removal of 7 bases from V and 7 bases from J, the junction contained 7 bases not matched to a gene. The CDR3 spans 13 residues. CDR1 is MNHNY, CDR2 SVGAGI, per germline (reference sequence). The CDR3 spells CASTRQGAREQYF. CDR3 nucleotides: TGTGCCAGCACCAGACAGGGGGCGAGGGAGCAGTACTTC.

The gene calls are TRBV7-8 and TRBJ1-6; weak D call: TRBD1 (6 bases). V was trimmed by 5 bases and J by 7 bases, leaving 21 bases between them. Per germline, CDR1 SGHVS and CDR2 FQNEAQ. This CDR3 is 17 amino acids long. In nucleotides, the CDR3 is TGTGCCAGCAGCCCCGCTGCTGGGGGCTACACGAATTCACCCCTCCACTTT. This translates into CASSPAAGGYTNSPLHF.

This CDR3 is CASSVGPTALNTEAFF. In DNA form, the CDR3 reads TGTGCCAGCAGCGTAGGACCGACTGCTTTGAACACTGAAGCTTTCTTT. This chain joins TRBV9 and TRBJ1-1, with D unresolved. Trimming left V 0 bases short and J 0 bases short, with 12 bases between. The CDR3 spans 16 residues. Germline values: CDR1 SGDLS, CDR2 YYNGEE.

The V call is TRBV6-5, the J call TRBJ2-7; 7 positions agree with TRBD1. The V gene end was trimmed by 7 bases and the J gene end by 3 bases; junction bases not matched to a gene: 6. The CDR3 covers 13 residues. In germline, CDR1 is MNHEY, CDR2 SVGAGI. Here the CDR3 DNA reads TGTGCCAGCAAGAGGGGGCGCGACTACGAGCAGTACTTC. Protein: CASKRGRDYEQYF.

This clone appeared once. The rearrangement links TRBV6-5 to TRBJ1-1; D is perhaps TRBD1 (5 bases). CDR3 length: 14 residues. The V gene lost 6 bases and the J gene lost 2 bases, with 13 bases spanning the gap. Germline V gives CDR1 MNHEY, CDR2 SVGAGI. This CDR3 reads CASSLTGDNTEAFF. CDR3 nucleotides: TGTGCCAGCAGCCTTACGGGGGATAACACTGAAGCTTTCTTT.

The chain recombines TRBV5-1 with TRBJ1-1; no reliable D call. In germline, CDR1 is SGHRS, CDR2 YFSETQ. This CDR3 spans 14 amino acids. Between the trimmed V and J ends, which lost 0 bases and 4 bases, there was a span of 10 bases. This CDR3 reads CASSLESWSTEAFF. As DNA, the CDR3 is TGCGCCAGCAGCTTGGAGTCCTGGAGCACTGAAGCTTTCTTT.

This clone is a singleton in its sample. The chain recombines TRBV5-1 with TRBJ1-1; 11 bases fit TRBD1. The CDR3 consists of 14 residues. Germline V lookup: CDR1 SGHRS, CDR2 YFSETQ. V trimming: 4 bases; J trimming: 4 bases; junction bases outside the gene matches: 3. The chain's CDR3 is CASSIGTGGTEAFF. For the CDR3, the DNA is TGCGCCAGCAGCATTGGGACAGGGGGCACTGAAGCTTTCTTT.

The chain couples TRBV7-8 to TRBJ2-3; the match to TRBD2 covers 8 bases. V shed 5 bases, J shed 3 bases, and the junction held 13 bases outside the gene matches. Germline CDR1 is SGHVS and CDR2 is FQNEAQ. This CDR3 is built from 17 residues. CDR3 residues: CASSPQSGGDGTDTQYF. In DNA form, the CDR3 reads TGTGCCAGCAGCCCACAAAGCGGGGGAGATGGAACAGATACGCAGTATTTT.

The chain uses TRBV19 and TRBJ1-1; D call uncertain. There are 13 residues in the CDR3. The V and J ends lost 4 bases and 0 bases respectively, with 6 bases between them. Looked up from germline, CDR1 is LNHDA and CDR2 is SQIVND (reference sequence). CDR3 loop: CASSRGLNTEAFF. The CDR3 DNA follows: TGTGCCAGTAGTAGAGGGCTGAACACTGAAGCTTTCTTT.

The chain has TRBV10-3 and TRBJ2-5; a weak D match, TRBD1 (6 bases). V was shortened by 6 bases and J by 5 bases, with 16 bases between the two germline ends. Germline CDR1 reads ENHRY; CDR2 reads SYGVKD. This CDR3 comprises 14 residues. CDR3 protein: CAISGTPTGETQYF. The CDR3 DNA reads as TGTGCCATCAGCGGGACACCCACGGGGGAGACCCAGTACTTC.

The genes are TRBV5-1 and TRBJ2-2, with D maybe TRBD1 (5 bases). CDR1 is SGHRS and CDR2 is YFSETQ in the germline V gene. V lost 0 bases, J lost 4 bases, and 13 bases lay in between. This CDR3 spans 16 amino acids. The chain's CDR3 is CASSLGVGQFTGELFF. For the CDR3, the DNA is TGCGCCAGCAGCTTGGGGGTTGGACAATTCACCGGGGAGCTGTTTTTT. The full variable domain, with the rest looked up from reference TRBV5-1 and TRBJ2-2, is KAGVTQTPRYLIKTRGQQVTLSCSPISGHRSVSWYQQTPGQGLQFLFEYFSETQRNKGNFPGRFSGRQFSNSRSEMNVSTLELGDSALYLCASSLGVGQFTGELFFGEGSRLTVL.

This sequence joins TRBV7-2 and TRBJ1-2, with D tentatively TRBD1 (5 bases). The CDR3 runs to 14 residues. CDR1 is SGHTA and CDR2 is FQGNSA in the germline V gene. V lost 0 bases, J lost 5 bases, and 10 bases lay in between. CDR3 protein: CASSLATGGYGYTF. The CDR3 region has the DNA TGTGCCAGCAGCTTAGCGACGGGGGGGTATGGCTACACCTTC. Full variable domain (rest looked up from reference TRBV7-2 and TRBJ1-2): GAGVSQSPSNKVTEKGKDVELRCDPISGHTALYWYRQSLGQGLEFLIYFQGNSAPDKSGLPSDRFSAERTGGSVSTLTIQRTQQEDSAVYLCASSLATGGYGYTFGSGTRLTVV.

CDR3: CASSFSPATGGDTQYF. The CDR3 DNA reads TGTGCCAGCAGCTTTTCACCGGCTACGGGGGGGGATACGCAGTATTTT. The V call is TRBV11-1, the J call TRBJ2-3; TRBD2 matches at 8 bases. V lost 3 bases to trimming and J lost 6 bases; unmatched junction nucleotides: 11. This CDR3 is 16 amino acids long. Germline V lookup: CDR1 SGHAT, CDR2 FQDESV (reference sequence).

This chain uses TRBV5-1 with TRBJ2-5; 10 bases line up with TRBD2. This CDR3 has 16 residues. CDR1 SGHRS and CDR2 YFSETQ come from the germline V gene. Germline trimming cut 0 bases from V and 5 bases from J; bases unmatched to any gene: 7. The DNA of the CDR3 is TGCGCCAGCAGCTTGGGAGAGCGGGGGGGCCTGGAGACCCAGTACTTC. It codes for CASSLGERGGLETQYF.

The count of this clone is one. For the CDR3, the DNA is TGTGCCAGCAGCTTAACAGGGGGGGGCTATGGCTACACCTTC. This sequence encodes CASSLTGGGYGYTF. The rearrangement uses TRBV7-9 and TRBJ1-2; 8 nucleotides align to TRBD1. V gave up 2 bases and J gave up 4 bases; unmatched junction bases: 3. The CDR3 length is 14 residues. CDR1 and CDR2 (germline): SEHNR, FQNEAQ (reference sequence).

J is TRBJ2-5 and V is TRBV9; no clear D. The CDR3 has 14 amino acids. From germline, CDR1 is SGDLS and CDR2 YYNGEE. Trimming shortened V by 1 base and J by 1 base, and 8 bases separated the two germline ends. The CDR3 reads CASSVSPTQETQYF. CDR3 nucleotides: TGTGCCAGCAGCGTAAGCCCAACCCAAGAGACCCAGTACTTC.

This sequence joins TRBV23-1 and TRBJ1-5, with D uncertain. TRBV23-1 qualifies as an ORF whose function is uncertain. V lost 2 bases and J lost 9, with 8 bases in between. The CDR3 sequence is 12 residues long. This chain's CDR3 is CASSQRRRPQHF. CDR3 bases: TGCGCCAGCAGTCAACGGAGGAGGCCCCAGCATTTT.

The chain recombines TRBV30 with TRBJ2-7; perhaps TRBD2 as D (6 bases). Germline V gene sequence: CDR1 GTSNPN, CDR2 SVGIG (reference sequence). Trimming took off 0 bases at V and 5 bases at J, with 11 bases between the two ends. The CDR3 extends over 13 amino acids. The CDR3: CAWSVRAGNEQYF. In DNA form, the CDR3 reads TGTGCCTGGAGTGTACGTGCGGGGAACGAGCAGTACTTC.

This clone was seen just once. J is TRBJ1-6 and V is TRBV30; D might be TRBD1 (5 bases). V lost 5 bases to trimming and J lost 6 bases, with 17 bases between them. The CDR3 sequence is 15 residues long. Germline V gene lookup returns CDR1 GTSNPN and CDR2 SVGIG (reference sequence). This CDR3 is CAWAALRGFNSPLHF. In DNA form, the CDR3 reads TGTGCCTGGGCGGCGTTAAGGGGCTTTAATTCACCCCTCCACTTT.

This clone was observed a single time. For the CDR3, the DNA is TGTGCCCTCCAGACAGGGAGCCCTGGAAACACCATATATTTT. This gives the protein CALQTGSPGNTIYF. The rearrangement uses TRBV10-3 and TRBJ1-3; 7 bases are shared with TRBD1. Trimming cost V 11 bases and J 2 bases; bases outside gene matches: 9. This CDR3 comprises 14 residues. Looked up from germline, CDR1 is ENHRY and CDR2 is SYGVKD.

This chain joins TRBV7-6 and TRBJ2-2, with 7 bases lining up with TRBD2. Germline assignment: CDR1 SGHVS and CDR2 FNYEAQ. This CDR3 has 15 amino acids. Germline trimming cut 2 bases from V and 2 bases from J; bases unmatched to any gene: 2. The CDR3 DNA sequence: TGTGCCAGCAGCTTACGCGGGGGAAACACCGGGGAGCTGTTTTTT. It is translated as CASSLRGGNTGELFF.

The rearrangement uses TRBV15 and TRBJ1-1, with no clear D. This CDR3 contains 16 residues. The germline gives CDR1 LNHNV, CDR2 YYDKDF (reference sequence). V lost 0 bases to trimming and J lost 7 bases, with 18 bases between them. CDR3 in DNA: TGTGCCACCAGCAGAGAGGGCGCAAGTCCCGGGGATGAAGCTTTCTTT. Protein product: CATSREGASPGDEAFF.

The genes are TRBV6-5 and TRBJ1-2, with 7 bases aligning to TRBD1. The CDR3 loop spans 15 amino acids. V was pared by 6 bases and J by 8 bases, with 15 bases of the junction left unmatched. Germline-derived CDR1 and CDR2 are MNHEY and SVGAGI. The DNA of the CDR3 is TGTGCCAGCAGGGAGACCACAGGGGCACCGGGCGGCTACACCTTC. Its translation: CASRETTGAPGGYTF.